A single sample gave rise to the 22 T cell receptor beta chains below, sequenced in a study of T cell responses to AZD1222 COVID-19 vaccine (dated by TCRdb to the early 2020s). Libraries came from the immunoSEQ multiplex PCR assay. The table was pulled from immuneACCESS by TCRdb, which kept in-frame rearrangements only. Such tables lose some clones; where checked, under half of the loss comes from unresolved V genes, and the rest has no known cause. This sample lists 120,000 or so clones; approximately 89% were detected once. The top ten clonotypes cover 4% to 6% of the sample. The sample's time point label, in plain terms: baseline before first vaccination. The sample here was peripheral blood, taken on day 0 of AZD1222 vaccination. The source of these receptors is an adult in good health.

V gene TRBV25-1 combines with J gene TRBJ2-3; D possibly corresponds to TRBD2 (7 bases). The CDR3 length is 17 residues. Trimming removed 2 bases from V and 1 base from J, with 16 bases in between. Germline V lookup: CDR1 MGHDK, CDR2 SYGVNS. The CDR3 nucleotides are TGTGCCAGCAGTGAAATTGGGGGGGGGCACGGCACAGATACGCAGTATTTT. It encodes CASSEIGGGHGTDTQYF.

This rearrangement joins TRBV10-3 to TRBJ2-5; 8 bases agree with TRBD1. The CDR3 extends over 14 amino acids. Per germline, CDR1 ENHRY and CDR2 SYGVKD. The V gene end was trimmed by 5 bases and the J gene end by 5 bases; junction bases not matched to a gene: 7. The CDR3 here is CAISTRTGLETQYF. Written as DNA, the CDR3 is TGTGCCATCAGTACCCGGACAGGGCTCGAGACCCAGTACTTC.

The chain carries TRBV12-3 or TRBV12-4 and TRBJ2-5, with D tentatively TRBD2 (5 bases). This CDR3 is built from 12 residues. V shed 6 bases and J shed 9 bases, with 14 bases lying between them. Here the CDR3 reads CASSGESKAQYF. The CDR3 DNA is TGTGCCAGCAGCGGGGAGTCGAAGGCCCAGTACTTC.

J is TRBJ2-2 and V is TRBV28, with a possible D match to TRBD2 (6 bases). Germline CDR1 is MDHEN and CDR2 is SYDVKM. The CDR3 runs to 14 residues. Trimming shortened V by 7 bases and J by 1 base, and 10 bases separated the two germline ends. CDR3 nucleotides: TGTGCCAGCACCTGGGGAGGGAACACCGGGGAGCTGTTTTTT. This translates into CASTWGGNTGELFF.

The chain recombines TRBV24-1 with TRBJ2-6; D gene uncertain. V lost 3 bases to trimming and J lost 0 bases, with 11 bases between them. CDR1 KGHDR and CDR2 SFDVKD come from the germline V gene. This CDR3 comprises 17 residues. DNA for the CDR3: TGTGCCACCAGTGATCATAGGGCCGACTCTGGGGCCAACGTCCTGACTTTC. Translated, it gives CATSDHRADSGANVLTF.

The chain couples TRBV6-5 to TRBJ1-2, with D maybe TRBD1 (6 bases). Trimming took off 7 bases at V and 14 bases at J, with 23 bases between the two ends. Germline CDR1 is MNHEY and CDR2 is SVGAGI. This CDR3 comprises 13 residues. The CDR3 reads CASKAGAAGSGTF. CDR3 bases: TGTGCCAGCAAAGCAGGGGCCGCAGGATCGGGAACCTTC.

J is TRBJ1-4 and V is TRBV4-3; a weak D match, TRBD1 (5 bases). The CDR3 loop spans 15 amino acids. CDR1 and CDR2 (germline): LGHNA, YSLEER. V gave up 0 bases and J gave up 7 bases, with 12 bases separating them. CDR3 sequence (DNA): TGCGCCAGCAGCCAAGAACGTCAGGGCGTTGAAAAACTGTTTTTT. Its protein is CASSQERQGVEKLFF.

The chain recombines TRBV18 with TRBJ1-3; D gene unclear. Germline CDR1 KGHSH, CDR2 LQKENI. Trimming left V 0 bases short and J 1 base short, with 7 bases between. This CDR3 is built from 15 residues. The CDR3 is CASSPPGDSGNTIYF. CDR3 nucleotide sequence: TGTGCCAGCTCACCACCCGGCGATTCTGGAAACACCATATATTTT.

In its sample, this clone was seen once. The genes are TRBV7-9 and TRBJ1-1, with D perhaps TRBD1 (5 bases). The germline gives CDR1 SEHNR, CDR2 FQNEAQ (reference sequence). CDR3 length: 12 residues. The V and J ends lost 5 bases and 6 bases respectively, with 10 bases between them. CDR3: CASSPVGAEAFF. DNA of the CDR3: TGTGCCAGCAGCCCCGTGGGGGCTGAAGCTTTCTTT.

The V call is TRBV5-1, the J call TRBJ2-1, with TRBD1 as a possible D gene (5 bases). V was clipped by 5 bases and J by 9 bases, with 15 bases between them. CDR1 SGHRS and CDR2 YFSETQ come from the germline V gene. This CDR3 region has 13 residues. CDR3 in DNA: TGCGCCAGCAGTGAGGCGGAAAGGGGTGAGCAGTTCTTC. Translating it yields CASSEAERGEQFF.

The gene calls are TRBV7-3 and TRBJ2-1; D gene uncertain. With 1 base removed from V and 3 bases from J, the gap between germline ends came to 7 bases. This CDR3 region has 14 residues. Germline V gives CDR1 SGHTA, CDR2 FQGTGA. Written as DNA, the CDR3 is TGTGCCAGCAGCTTAAGCGGAAGCTACAATGAGCAGTTCTTC. It specifies CASSLSGSYNEQFF. Full variable domain (missing parts from reference TRBV7-3 and TRBJ2-1): GAGVSQTPSNKVTEKGKYVELRCDPISGHTALYWYRQSLGQGPEFLIYFQGTGAADDSGLPNDRFFAVRPEGSVSTLKIQRTERGDSAVYLCASSLSGSYNEQFFGPGTRLTVL.

This sequence joins TRBV9 and TRBJ2-3; D remains unclear. Germline assignment: CDR1 SGDLS and CDR2 YYNGEE. Trimming shortened V by 3 bases and J by 4 bases, and 9 bases separated the two germline ends. This CDR3 region has 13 residues. This chain's CDR3 is CASSARQSDTQYF. DNA of the CDR3: TGTGCCAGCAGCGCGAGACAATCAGATACGCAGTATTTT.

CDR3 in amino acids: CASSEVETSGNTIYF. CDR3 sequence (DNA): TGTGCCAGCAGTGAGGTGGAAACCTCTGGAAACACCATATATTTT. The chain couples TRBV2 to TRBJ1-3; D gene ambiguous. Germline V CDR1 and CDR2: SNHLY, FYNNEI. Trimming pared 3 bases from V and 0 bases from J, leaving 9 bases between. The CDR3 is 15 amino acids. Variable domain in full (rest from reference TRBV2 and TRBJ1-3): EPEVTQTPSHQVTQMGQEVILRCVPISNHLYFYWYRQILGQKVEFLVSFYNNEISEKSEIFDDQFSVERPDGSNFTLKIRSTKLEDSAMYFCASSEVETSGNTIYFGEGSWLTVV.

This chain links TRBV5-4 with TRBJ2-3; possibly TRBD2 for D (5 bases). This CDR3 region has 15 residues. The germline CDR1 and CDR2 sequences are SGHNT and YYREEE (reference sequence). V shed 2 bases and J shed 1 base, with 11 bases lying between them. DNA for the CDR3: TGTGCCAGCAGCTTAGGCGGGTGGGGCACAGATACGCAGTATTTT. This sequence encodes CASSLGGWGTDTQYF. The full variable domain, in which reference TRBV5-4 and TRBJ2-3 provide the parts outside the CDR3, is ETGVTQSPTHLIKTRGQQVTLRCSSQSGHNTVSWYQQALGQGPQFIFQYYREEENGRGNFPPRFSGLQFPNYSSELNVNALELDDSALYLCASSLGGWGTDTQYFGPGTRLTVL.

The chain is built from TRBV12-3 or TRBV12-4 and TRBJ1-1; the match to TRBD1 covers 7 bases. V was clipped by 6 bases and J by 10 bases; unmatched bases: 5. The CDR3 sequence is 11 residues long. The CDR3 region is CASRLDRRAFF. Written as DNA, the CDR3 is TGTGCCAGCAGATTGGACAGGAGAGCTTTCTTT.

The rearrangement links TRBV4-2 to TRBJ2-1; the match to TRBD2 covers 15 bases. The CDR3 runs 16 residues. The V gene end was trimmed by 0 bases and the J gene end by 8 bases; junction bases not matched to a gene: 2. CDR1 LGHNA and CDR2 YNFKEQ come from the germline V gene. The CDR3 DNA is TGTGCCAGCAGCCAAGAGGGGACTAGCGGGGGGTATGAGCAGTTCTTC. This sequence encodes CASSQEGTSGGYEQFF.

The CDR3 bases are TGTGCCAGCAGCGGGGTCGCCTCTGGGGCCAACGTCCTGACTTTC. This codes for CASSGVASGANVLTF. J is TRBJ2-6 and V is TRBV5-6; D remains unclear. V was trimmed by 4 bases and J by 0 bases, leaving 8 bases between them. Germline V gene data show CDR1 as SGHDT and CDR2 as YYEEEE. The CDR3 contains 15 residues. Full variable domain (rest looked up from reference TRBV5-6 and TRBJ2-6): DAGVTQSPTHLIKTRGQQVTLRCSPKSGHDTVSWYQQALGQGPQFIFQYYEEEERQRGNFPDRFSGHQFPNYSSELNVNALLLGDSALYLCASSGVASGANVLTFGAGSRLTVL.

The genes are TRBV24-1 and TRBJ1-5; no definite D call. Germline V lookup: CDR1 KGHDR, CDR2 SFDVKD. This CDR3 contains 15 residues. V lost 3 bases to trimming and J lost 0 bases, with 8 bases between them. This CDR3 is CATSDPDISNQPQHF. CDR3 sequence (DNA): TGTGCCACCAGTGATCCCGACATTAGCAATCAGCCCCAGCATTTT.

The chain has TRBV18 and TRBJ1-2; 9 bases line up with TRBD1. The V segment lost 3 bases and the J segment 4 bases; nucleotides outside the gene matches: 12. Looked up from germline, CDR1 is KGHSH and CDR2 is LQKENI. CDR3 size: 17 residues. The CDR3 sequence: CASSPSGTGTSGYGYTF. For the CDR3, the DNA is TGTGCCAGCTCACCGTCCGGGACAGGGACGTCAGGCTATGGCTACACCTTC.

To note about this clone: This CDR3 is also generated by other DNA sequences in the sample. The V call is TRBV7-8, the J call TRBJ1-5; no clear D gene. This CDR3 has 13 amino acids. Germline V lookup: CDR1 SGHVS, CDR2 FQNEAQ. V lost 1 base and J 0 bases, leaving 1 base between the germline ends. In nucleotides, the CDR3 is TGTGCCAGCAGCTTAGATAGCAATCAGCCCCAGCATTTT. It is translated as CASSLDSNQPQHF.

This chain uses TRBV7-2 with TRBJ2-4; D unclear. The V end was cut by 4 bases, the J end by 1 base, with 8 bases between. The germline V gene has CDR1 SGHTA and CDR2 FQGNSA. The CDR3 has 14 residues. DNA of the CDR3: TGTGCCAGCAGCTACCGGGCTGCCAAAAACATTCAGTACTTC. Protein product: CASSYRAAKNIQYF. The full variable domain, rest sourced from reference TRBV7-2 and TRBJ2-4, is GAGVSQSPSNKVTEKGKDVELRCDPISGHTALYWYRQSLGQGLEFLIYFQGNSAPDKSGLPSDRFSAERTGGSVSTLTIQRTQQEDSAVYLCASSYRAAKNIQYFGAGTRLSVL.

The chain links TRBV28 to TRBJ2-7; TRBD1 agrees at 9 bases. The junction had 6 bases not matched to a gene; V was cut back by 4 bases and J by 2 bases. CDR3 length equals 15 residues. The germline V gene has CDR1 MDHEN and CDR2 SYDVKM. CDR3 sequence: CASSSPGQGPYEQYF. CDR3 bases: TGTGCCAGCAGTTCCCCGGGACAGGGACCCTACGAGCAGTACTTC. Filled out from reference TRBV28 and TRBJ2-7, the complete variable domain reads DVKVTQSSRYLVKRTGEKVFLECVQDMDHENMFWYRQDPGLGLRLIYFSYDVKMKEKGDIPEGYSVSREKKERFSLILESASTNQTSMYLCASSSPGQGPYEQYFGPGTRLTVT.